This T cell receptor beta chain was captured in a study of cytomegalovirus exposure and HLA in healthy donors. Study results and caveats: V- and J-gene trimming in TCR beta was tied to a missense DCLRE1C variant by an analysis performed later. Researchers reported in a later analysis that common viral pathogens appeared linked to several top clusters.

With 60 Vbeta and 13 Jbeta primers, the PCR was carried out. TCRdb's table, derived via immunoSEQ multiplex PCR, lists solely in-frame clones and lacks some. The sample holds approximately 190,000 clones, 80% to 85% seen once. Germline CDR1 SGHNT, CDR2 YENEEA. The CDR3 extends over 14 amino acids. V was clipped by 5 bases and J by 3 bases, with 13 bases between them. On this clone: Its target is not known.

The sequenced material came from PBMCs. The J gene is TRBJ1-1, the V gene TRBV11-3; D call uncertain. This TCR was recovered from a man in his forties or fifties in good health and CMV-seropositive. CDR3 bases: TGTGCCAGCAGCCGCGGGTTCGGCGACACTGAAGCTTTCTTT. Residues: CASSRGFGDTEAFF.